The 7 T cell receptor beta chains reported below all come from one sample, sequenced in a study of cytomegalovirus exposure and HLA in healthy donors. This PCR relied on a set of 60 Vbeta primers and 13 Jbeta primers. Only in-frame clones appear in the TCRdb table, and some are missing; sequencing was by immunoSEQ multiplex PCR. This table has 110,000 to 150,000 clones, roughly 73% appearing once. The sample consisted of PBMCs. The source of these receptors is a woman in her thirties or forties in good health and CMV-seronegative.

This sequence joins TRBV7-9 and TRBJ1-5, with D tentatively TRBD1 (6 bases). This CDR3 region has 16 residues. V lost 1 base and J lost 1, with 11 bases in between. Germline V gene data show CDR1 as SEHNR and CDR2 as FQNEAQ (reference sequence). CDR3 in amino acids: CASSLGAGESNQPQHF. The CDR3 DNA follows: TGTGCCAGCAGCTTAGGGGCAGGGGAAAGCAATCAGCCCCAGCATTTT.

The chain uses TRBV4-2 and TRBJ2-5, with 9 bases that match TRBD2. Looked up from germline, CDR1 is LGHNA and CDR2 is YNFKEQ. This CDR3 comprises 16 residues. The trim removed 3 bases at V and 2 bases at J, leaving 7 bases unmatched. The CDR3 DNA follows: TGTGCCAGCAGCCATCCTAGCGGGGCTACTCAAGAGACCCAGTACTTC. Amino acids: CASSHPSGATQETQYF.

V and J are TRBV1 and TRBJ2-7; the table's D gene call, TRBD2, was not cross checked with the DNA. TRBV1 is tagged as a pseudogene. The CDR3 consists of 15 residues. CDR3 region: CTSSQEGLASHEQYF. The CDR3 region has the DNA TGCACCAGCAGCCAAGAAGGGCTAGCTTCCCACGAGCAGTACTTC.

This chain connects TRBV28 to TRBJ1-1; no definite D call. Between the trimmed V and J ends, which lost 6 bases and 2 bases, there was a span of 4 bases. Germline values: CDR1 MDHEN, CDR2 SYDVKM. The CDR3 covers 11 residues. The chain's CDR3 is CASSSNTEAFF. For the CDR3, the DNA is TGTGCCAGCAGCTCCAACACTGAAGCTTTCTTT.

DNA for the CDR3: TGTGCCAGCAGCTTGGGTTCAGGGAGGTTGTTCTTC. As protein: CASSLGSGRLFF. The rearrangement joins TRBV5-6 to TRBJ2-1, with D tentatively TRBD2 (6 bases). CDR1 is SGHDT and CDR2 is YYEEEE in the germline V gene. This CDR3 has 12 amino acids. Trimming shortened V by 0 bases and J by 15 bases, and 13 bases separated the two germline ends.

The CDR3 here is CASSIGTGVLWGYTF. The CDR3 coding sequence is TGTGCCAGTAGTATTGGGACAGGGGTGCTGTGGGGCTACACCTTC. The V and J genes are TRBV19 and TRBJ1-2; 10 bases match TRBD1. Germline CDR1 is LNHDA and CDR2 is SQIVND (reference sequence). The CDR3 runs to 15 residues. V was clipped by 3 bases and J by 8 bases; unmatched bases: 9.

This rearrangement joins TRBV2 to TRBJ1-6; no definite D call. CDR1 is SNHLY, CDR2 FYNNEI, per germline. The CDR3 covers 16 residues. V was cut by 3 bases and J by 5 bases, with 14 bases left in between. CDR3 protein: CASSDESYSNNSPLHF. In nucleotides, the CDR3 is TGTGCCAGCAGTGATGAGAGTTATTCCAATAATTCACCCCTCCACTTT.